The 10 T cell receptor beta chains reported below all come from one sample, sequenced in a study of cytomegalovirus exposure and HLA in healthy donors. A multiplex PCR was run with 60 Vbeta primers and 13 Jbeta primers. Repertoires were generated with immunoSEQ multiplex PCR, while TCRdb's copy carries only in-frame clones and drops some. The sample gives approximately 100,000 clones, roughly three quarters of which show up once; roughly 8% is in the top ten. The material sequenced was PBMCs. The receptors come from a woman aged 45-65 years in good health and CMV-seropositive.

The chain employs TRBV11-2 and TRBJ2-7; 7 bases are shared with TRBD1. V trimming: 1 base; J trimming: 4 bases; junction bases outside the gene matches: 7. This CDR3 has 15 residues. Germline-derived CDR1 and CDR2 are SGHAT and FQNNGV. The CDR3 nucleotides are TGTGCCAGCAGCTTAGTTTCAGGGGGTGTTTACGAGCAGTACTTC. It yields the protein CASSLVSGGVYEQYF. The whole variable domain, remainder taken from reference TRBV11-2 and TRBJ2-7, is EAGVAQSPRYKIIEKRQSVAFWCNPISGHATLYWYQQILGQGPKLLIQFQNNGVVDDSQLPKDRFSAERLKGVDSTLKIQPAKLEDSAVYLCASSLVSGGVYEQYFGPGTRLTVT.

The V and J genes are TRBV5-4 and TRBJ2-7, with TRBD1 matching 9 bases. This CDR3 region has 14 residues. Per germline, CDR1 SGHNT and CDR2 YYREEE (reference sequence). Germline trimming cut 0 bases from V and 9 bases from J; bases unmatched to any gene: 7. CDR3 sequence reads: CASSLGTGEYRQYF. CDR3 nucleotides: TGTGCCAGCAGCTTGGGGACAGGGGAGTATCGGCAGTACTTC.

As regards this clone: Sequence at one end of the junction differs from germline and may be a read error. V gene TRBV7-2 combines with J gene TRBJ1-2; D ambiguous. CDR3 size: 12 residues. CDR1 and CDR2 from the germline V gene are SGHTA and FQGNSA. As DNA, the CDR3 is TGTGCCAGCAGCTTAGGCCCGAGGCCCCCGGACTTC. Its translation is CASSLGPRPPDF.

On this clone: A read error may produce the germline difference seen at one junction end. The J gene is TRBJ2-6, the V gene TRBV4-2, with 9 bases lining up with TRBD1. The CDR3 length is 19 residues. From germline, CDR1 is LGHNA and CDR2 YNFKEQ. The CDR3 bases are TGTGCCAGCAGCCAAACCCGGGACAGGGTTAACTCTGGGGCCAACGGCCTGACTTTC. Protein product: CASSQTRDRVNSGANGLTF.

The genes are TRBV4-2 and TRBJ2-2; 7 bases match TRBD1. The ends lost 0 bases at V and 7 bases at J; junction bases unmatched: 2. Germline assignment: CDR1 LGHNA and CDR2 YNFKEQ. The CDR3 runs to 14 residues. Here the CDR3 DNA reads TGTGCCAGCAGCCAAGAACAGGGGAGCGGGGAGCTGTTTTTT. It yields the protein CASSQEQGSGELFF.

This clone was seen a handful of times. The J gene is TRBJ2-7, the V gene TRBV4-2; D not certain. Germline V gives CDR1 LGHNA, CDR2 YNFKEQ. Trimming cost V 5 bases and J 0 bases, with 11 bases left between them. The CDR3 sequence is 14 residues long. In DNA, the CDR3 is TGTGCCAGCAGCTACGACCGGAGCTCCTACGAGCAGTACTTC. Its translation: CASSYDRSSYEQYF.

This clone was detected a few times. The junction does not match germline at one end; this may be a read error. The chain is built from TRBV7-9 and TRBJ2-1; weak D call: TRBD2 (5 bases). The CDR3 has 14 residues. Per the germline V gene, CDR1 is SEHNR and CDR2 is FQNEAQ (reference sequence). The CDR3, as DNA: TGTTCCAGCAGCATGACTACACATTACAATGAGCAGTTCTTC. Translated: CSSSMTTHYNEQFF.

The CDR3 DNA sequence: TGTGCCAGCAGCGCCGGGACTCTAGGAGTCTGGGGGCAGTTCTTC. Its protein is CASSAGTLGVWGQFF. This chain links TRBV9 with TRBJ2-1; possibly TRBD2 for D (6 bases). Trimming stripped 3 bases from V and 12 bases from J, with 22 bases between. This CDR3 has 15 residues. CDR1 and CDR2 from the germline V gene are SGDLS and YYNGEE.

This clone was observed a single time. The genes are TRBV6-1 and TRBJ1-6; TRBD1 aligns across 10 bases. The CDR3 sequence is 15 residues long. V dropped 10 bases and J dropped 6; count of bases not matched to a gene: 9. Germline CDR1 MNHNS, CDR2 SASEGT. The CDR3 DNA sequence: TGTGCCACCTCACTCCGGGACAGGGGTAATTCACCCCTCCACTTT. Translating gives CATSLRDRGNSPLHF.

The chain couples TRBV15 to TRBJ2-7, with a possible D match to TRBD2 (5 bases). V lost 2 bases, J lost 4 bases, and 15 bases lay in between. This CDR3 is 15 amino acids long. Germline CDR1 and CDR2: LNHNV and YYDKDF (reference sequence). CDR3 bases: TGTGCCACCAGCAGATCTCCCGGCGGGTTTTACGAGCAGTACTTC. The encoded protein is CATSRSPGGFYEQYF.